A single T cell receptor (beta chain) is shown here with its context. Germline assignment: CDR1 SGHVS and CDR2 FQNEAQ. Trimming shortened V by 5 bases and J by 3 bases, and 20 bases separated the two germline ends. The CDR3 has 16 residues. RNA transcripts yielded amplified TCR beta CDR3 regions. First-round RT-PCR with HTBI primers preceded a second-round multiplex PCR. From the multiplex PCR reads, TCRdb called clonotypes with MiXCR, one entry per CDR3 protein. The data contain over a million distinct CDR3 sequences, around a third of them singletons. The data were obtained in a study of Graves' ophthalmopathy and Graves' hyperthyroidism.

V and J are TRBV7-8 and TRBJ2-7; a possible D gene is TRBD2 (6 bases). The receptor's source is an adult man with Graves' hyperthyroidism. Material: peripheral blood or thyroid tissue (not recorded which). Written as DNA, the CDR3 is TGTGCCAGCAGCATGACACTAGCCGGATCTAGCTACGAGCAGTACTTC. This encodes CASSMTLAGSSYEQYF.